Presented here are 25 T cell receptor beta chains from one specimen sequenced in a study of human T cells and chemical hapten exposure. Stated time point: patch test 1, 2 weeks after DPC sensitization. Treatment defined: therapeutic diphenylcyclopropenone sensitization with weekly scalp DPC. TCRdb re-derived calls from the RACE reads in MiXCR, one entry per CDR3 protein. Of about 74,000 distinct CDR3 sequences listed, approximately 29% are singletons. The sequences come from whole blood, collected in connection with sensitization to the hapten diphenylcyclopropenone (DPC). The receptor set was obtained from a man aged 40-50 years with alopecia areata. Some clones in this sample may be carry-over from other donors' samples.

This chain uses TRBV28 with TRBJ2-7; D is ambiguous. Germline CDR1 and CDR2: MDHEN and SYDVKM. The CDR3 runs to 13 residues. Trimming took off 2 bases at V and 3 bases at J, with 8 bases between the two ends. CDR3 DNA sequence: TGTGCCAGCAGTTTAGGGGAACGCTACGAGCAGTACTTC. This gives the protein CASSLGERYEQYF.

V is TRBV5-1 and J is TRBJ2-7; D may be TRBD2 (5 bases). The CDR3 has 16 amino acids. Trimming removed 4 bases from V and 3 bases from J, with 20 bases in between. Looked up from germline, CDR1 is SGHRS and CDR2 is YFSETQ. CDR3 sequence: CASSPTSVAYNYEQYF. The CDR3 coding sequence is TGCGCCAGCAGCCCGACCTCTGTAGCGTACAACTACGAGCAGTACTTC. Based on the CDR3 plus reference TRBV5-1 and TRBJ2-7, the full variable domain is KAGVTQTPRYLIKTRGQQVTLSCSPISGHRSVSWYQQTPGQGLQFLFEYFSETQRNKGNFPGRFSGRQFSNSRSEMNVSTLELGDSALYLCASSPTSVAYNYEQYFGPGTRLTVT.

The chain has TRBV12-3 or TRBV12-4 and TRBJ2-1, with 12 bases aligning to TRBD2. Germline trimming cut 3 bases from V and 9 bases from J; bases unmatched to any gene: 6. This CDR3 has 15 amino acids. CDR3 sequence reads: CASSLTSGRGGEQFF. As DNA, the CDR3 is TGTGCCAGCAGTTTGACTAGCGGGAGAGGTGGTGAGCAGTTCTTC.

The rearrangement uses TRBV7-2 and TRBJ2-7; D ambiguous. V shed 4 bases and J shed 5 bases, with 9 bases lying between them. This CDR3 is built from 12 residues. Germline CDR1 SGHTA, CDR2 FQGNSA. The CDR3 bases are TGTGCCAGCAGCTCCACAGTAAACGAGCAGTACTTC. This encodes CASSSTVNEQYF. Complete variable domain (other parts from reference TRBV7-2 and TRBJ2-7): GAGVSQSPSNKVTEKGKDVELRCDPISGHTALYWYRQSLGQGLEFLIYFQGNSAPDKSGLPSDRFSAERTGGSVSTLTIQRTQQEDSAVYLCASSSTVNEQYFGPGTRLTVT.

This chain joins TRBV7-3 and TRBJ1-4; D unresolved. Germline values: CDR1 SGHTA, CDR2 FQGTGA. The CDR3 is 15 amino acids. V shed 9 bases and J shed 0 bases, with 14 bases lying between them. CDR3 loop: CARRTVVATNEKLFF. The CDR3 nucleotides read TGTGCCAGGCGGACGGTAGTTGCAACTAATGAAAAACTGTTTTTT.

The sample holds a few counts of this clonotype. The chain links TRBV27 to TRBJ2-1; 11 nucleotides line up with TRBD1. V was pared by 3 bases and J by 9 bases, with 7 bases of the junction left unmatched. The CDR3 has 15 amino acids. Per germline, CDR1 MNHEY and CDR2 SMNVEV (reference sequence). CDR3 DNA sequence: TGTGCCAGCAGTTTCGGGACAGGGGGGACAGGTGAGCAGTTCTTC. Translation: CASSFGTGGTGEQFF.

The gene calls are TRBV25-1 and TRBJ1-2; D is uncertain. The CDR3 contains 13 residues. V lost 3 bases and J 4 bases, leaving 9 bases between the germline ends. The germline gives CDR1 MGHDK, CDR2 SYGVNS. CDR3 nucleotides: TGTGCCAGCAGTGAGGGAGGCTTCTATGGCTACACCTTC. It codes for CASSEGGFYGYTF.

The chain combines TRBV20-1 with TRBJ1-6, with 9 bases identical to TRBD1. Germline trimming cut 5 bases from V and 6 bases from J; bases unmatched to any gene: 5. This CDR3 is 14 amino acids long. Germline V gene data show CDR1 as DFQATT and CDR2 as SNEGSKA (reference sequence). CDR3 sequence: CSAPGTGSNSPLHF. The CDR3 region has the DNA TGCAGTGCTCCTGGGACAGGGAGTAATTCACCCCTCCACTTT.

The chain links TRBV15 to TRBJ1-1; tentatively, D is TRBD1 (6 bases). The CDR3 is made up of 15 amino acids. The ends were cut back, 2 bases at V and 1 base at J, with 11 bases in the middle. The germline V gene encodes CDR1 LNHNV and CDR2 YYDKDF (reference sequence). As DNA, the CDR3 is TGTGCCACCAGCAGACGTACAGGGAAGAACACTGAAGCTTTCTTT. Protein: CATSRRTGKNTEAFF.

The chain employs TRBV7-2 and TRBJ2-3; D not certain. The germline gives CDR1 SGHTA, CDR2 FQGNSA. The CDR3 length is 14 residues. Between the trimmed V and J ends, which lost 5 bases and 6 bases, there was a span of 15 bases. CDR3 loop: CASSPPRPEDTQYF. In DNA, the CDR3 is TGTGCCAGCAGCCCCCCCCGTCCGGAGGATACGCAGTATTTT.

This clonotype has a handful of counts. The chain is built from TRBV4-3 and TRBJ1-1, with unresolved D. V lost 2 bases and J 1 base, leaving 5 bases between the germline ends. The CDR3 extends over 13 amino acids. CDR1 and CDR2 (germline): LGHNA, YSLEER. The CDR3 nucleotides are TGCGCCAGCAGCCAATACAAGAACACTGAAGCTTTCTTT. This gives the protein CASSQYKNTEAFF.

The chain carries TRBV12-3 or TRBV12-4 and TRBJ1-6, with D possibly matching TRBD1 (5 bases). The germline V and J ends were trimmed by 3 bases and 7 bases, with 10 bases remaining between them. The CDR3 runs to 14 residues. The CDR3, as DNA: TGTGCCAGCAGTTTTAGAAACAGGAATTCACCCCTCCACTTT. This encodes CASSFRNRNSPLHF.

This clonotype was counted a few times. This CDR3 reads CASSQASSYNEQFF. The CDR3 coding sequence is TGTGCCAGCAGCCAGGCCAGCTCCTACAATGAGCAGTTCTTC. The chain uses TRBV9 and TRBJ2-1; D call uncertain. The germline CDR1 and CDR2 sequences are SGDLS and YYNGEE. This CDR3 region has 14 residues. V lost 4 bases and J 0 bases, leaving 8 bases between the germline ends.

DNA of the CDR3: TGTGCCAGCAGTTCTAGGACAGGGGCGTCCTACGAGCAGTACTTC. Protein product: CASSSRTGASYEQYF. The chain has TRBV12-3 or TRBV12-4 and TRBJ2-7; 9 nucleotides match TRBD1. The trim removed 4 bases at V and 1 base at J, leaving 5 bases unmatched. The CDR3 consists of 15 residues.

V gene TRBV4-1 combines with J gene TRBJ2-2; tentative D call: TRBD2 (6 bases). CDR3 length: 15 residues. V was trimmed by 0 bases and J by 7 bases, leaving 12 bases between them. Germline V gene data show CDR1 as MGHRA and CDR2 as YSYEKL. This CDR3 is CASSQEGTPSGELFF. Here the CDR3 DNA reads TGCGCCAGCAGCCAAGAAGGGACTCCGAGCGGGGAGCTGTTTTTT.

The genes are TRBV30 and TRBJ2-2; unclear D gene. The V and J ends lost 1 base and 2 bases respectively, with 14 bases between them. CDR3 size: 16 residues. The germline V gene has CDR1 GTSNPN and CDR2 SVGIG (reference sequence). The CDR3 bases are TGTGCCTGGAGTGGTTCAGCCGGGCTAAACACCGGGGAGCTGTTTTTT. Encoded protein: CAWSGSAGLNTGELFF.

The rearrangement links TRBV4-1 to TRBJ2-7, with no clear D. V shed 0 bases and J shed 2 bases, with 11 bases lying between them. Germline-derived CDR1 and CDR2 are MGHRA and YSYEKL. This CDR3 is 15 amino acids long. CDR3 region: CASSQDSVNPYEQYF. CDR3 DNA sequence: TGCGCCAGCAGCCAAGATTCGGTAAACCCCTACGAGCAGTACTTC.

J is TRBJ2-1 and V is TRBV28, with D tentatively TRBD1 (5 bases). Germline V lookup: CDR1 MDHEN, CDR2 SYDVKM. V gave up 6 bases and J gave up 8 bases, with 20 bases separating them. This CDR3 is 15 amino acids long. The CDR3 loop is CASSHPRALRDEQFF. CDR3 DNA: TGTGCCAGCAGCCACCCCAGGGCGCTTCGGGATGAGCAGTTCTTC.

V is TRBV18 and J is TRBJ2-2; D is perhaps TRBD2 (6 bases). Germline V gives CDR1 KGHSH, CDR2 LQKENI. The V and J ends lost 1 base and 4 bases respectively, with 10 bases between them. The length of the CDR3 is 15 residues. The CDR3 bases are TGTGCCAGCTCACCACGGGACTTCTCCACCGGGGAGCTGTTTTTT. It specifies CASSPRDFSTGELFF.

The CDR3 sequence is CASNRDGIPNNEQFF. DNA for the CDR3: TGTGCCAGCAACCGGGACGGGATACCGAACAATGAGCAGTTCTTC. The chain couples TRBV7-8 to TRBJ2-1; D is possibly TRBD1 or TRBD2 (5 bases each). The germline CDR1 and CDR2 sequences are SGHVS and FQNEAQ. The CDR3 length is 15 residues. The germline V and J ends were trimmed by 7 bases and 5 bases, with 18 bases remaining between them.

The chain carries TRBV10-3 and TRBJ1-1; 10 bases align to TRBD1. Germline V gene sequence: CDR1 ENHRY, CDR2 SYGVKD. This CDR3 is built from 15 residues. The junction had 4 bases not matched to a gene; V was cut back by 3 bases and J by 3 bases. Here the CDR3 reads CAISDSTGGYTEAFF. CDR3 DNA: TGTGCCATCAGTGACTCGACAGGGGGCTACACTGAAGCTTTCTTT.

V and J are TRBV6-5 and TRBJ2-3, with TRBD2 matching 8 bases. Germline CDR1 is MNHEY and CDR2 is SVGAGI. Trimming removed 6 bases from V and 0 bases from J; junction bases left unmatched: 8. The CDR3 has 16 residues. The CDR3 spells CASSPRASGSTDTQYF. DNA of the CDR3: TGTGCCAGCAGCCCCAGGGCTAGCGGGAGCACAGATACGCAGTATTTT.

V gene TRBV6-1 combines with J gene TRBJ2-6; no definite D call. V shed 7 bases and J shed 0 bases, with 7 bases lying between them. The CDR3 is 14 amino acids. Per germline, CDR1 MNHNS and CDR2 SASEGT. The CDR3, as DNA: TGTGCCAGCAAAACAGACTCTGGGGCCAACGTCCTGACTTTC. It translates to CASKTDSGANVLTF.

The CDR3 is CASRWDRSGTDTQYF. Written as DNA, the CDR3 is TGTGCCAGCAGATGGGACAGGAGCGGCACAGATACGCAGTATTTT. V and J are TRBV2 and TRBJ2-3, with 8 bases aligning to TRBD1. V lost 6 bases and J lost 1; bases outside the gene matches: 6. The CDR3 extends over 15 amino acids. Germline assignment: CDR1 SNHLY and CDR2 FYNNEI. The variable domain in full, with the rest retrieved from reference TRBV2 and TRBJ2-3, is EPEVTQTPSHQVTQMGQEVILRCVPISNHLYFYWYRQILGQKVEFLVSFYNNEISEKSEIFDDQFSVERPDGSNFTLKIRSTKLEDSAMYFCASRWDRSGTDTQYFGPGTRLTVL.

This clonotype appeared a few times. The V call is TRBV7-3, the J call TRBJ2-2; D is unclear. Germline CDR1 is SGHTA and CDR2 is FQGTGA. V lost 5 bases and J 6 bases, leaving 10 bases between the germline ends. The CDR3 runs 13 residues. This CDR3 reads CASSPLGPGELFF. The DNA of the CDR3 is TGTGCCAGCAGCCCCTTAGGGCCCGGGGAGCTGTTTTTT.